A single sample is the source of the 25 T cell receptor beta chains below, sequenced in a study of tumor and adjacent non-tumor tissue in lung cancer. This sample's RNA came from whole unsorted tissue. The library came from three nested PCR rounds adapted from ARM-PCR protocols. MiXCR, run by TCRdb on the multiplex PCR reads, gives a single entry per CDR3 protein. The profile shows more than 85,000 distinct CDR3 sequences, over 75% of them singletons. The specimen was lung tumor tissue. These receptors originate from a man between 65 and 85 years old with non-small cell lung cancer.

Regarding this clonotype: Since no conserved phenylalanine or tryptophan closes the CDR3, a read error is the likely cause. The V call is TRBV12-5, the J call TRBJ1-5; D is uncertain. From germline, CDR1 is LGHNT and CDR2 FRNRAP. This CDR3 has 13 amino acids. CDR3 loop: CATGFNRNQSQHY. The CDR3, as DNA: TGTGCTACTGGTTTTAACAGAAATCAGTCCCAGCATTAT.

On this clonotype itself: Since the CDR3 does not end with the conserved phenylalanine or tryptophan, this likely comes from a read error. The limits of the CDR3 on the DNA are not certain, so only TCRdb's listed CDR3 is given. The chain combines TRBV9 with TRBJ2-1; TRBD2, the D gene given by the table, was not confirmed from the DNA. Germline CDR1 reads SGDLS; CDR2 reads YYNGEE. The CDR3 is 17 residues long, counting both termini. Here the CDR3 reads CASSVGGGTSGYNEQLL.

Turning to this clonotype: The germline gene is not matched at one end of the junction; a read error may be the cause. The genes are TRBV10-2 and TRBJ2-3, with a tentative D call TRBD1 (6 bases). The CDR3 has 14 amino acids. Germline assignment: CDR1 WSHSY and CDR2 SAAADI. The CDR3 reads CASTKGEFTYTRYF. CDR3 in DNA: TGCGCCAGCACCAAGGGGGAATTCACATATACGCGGTATTTT.

This clonotype has only one observation. At one boundary the junction diverges from the germline segment, which might be a read error. The J gene is TRBJ2-7, the V gene TRBV6-2 or TRBV6-3; D is undetermined. Germline CDR1 and CDR2: MNHEY and SVGEGT. This CDR3 has 17 residues. CDR3 amino acids: CASSYGTRRYSSYEQYF. The CDR3 coding sequence is TGTGCCAGCAGTTACGGTACCAGGAGATATTCCTCCTACGAGCAATACTTC.

With respect to this clonotype: Compared with germline, one end of the junction differs, possibly owing to a read error. V and J are TRBV11-3 and TRBJ2-1; D gene uncertain. The CDR3 extends over 14 amino acids. The V gene's germline CDR1 is SGHNT and CDR2 YENEEA. The CDR3 here is CASSLSGNYNEQFF. DNA for the CDR3: TGCGCCAGCAGCCTTAGTGGGAACTACAATGAGCAGTTCTTC.

This clonotype was observed a single time. The V call is TRBV10-2, the J call TRBJ1-1; D possibly corresponds to TRBD1 (5 bases). In germline, CDR1 is WSHSY, CDR2 SAAADI. V lost 10 bases and J 2 bases, leaving 23 bases between the germline ends. The CDR3 sequence is 16 residues long. CDR3 region: CATRRNIGAANTEAFF. The DNA for the CDR3 is TGCGCCACCAGGAGAAATATAGGGGCGGCAAACACTGAAGCTTTCTTT.

This clonotype appeared a few times. With a much larger clone just one base away, this may be a read error. The CDR3 DNA is TGTGTCAGCAGCCAAACAGGGGGCAATTCACCCCTCCACTTT. This encodes CVSSQTGGNSPLHF. The chain has TRBV14 and TRBJ1-6, with 9 bases fitting TRBD1. CDR3 length equals 14 residues. CDR1 SGHDN and CDR2 FVKESK come from the germline V gene.

V and J are TRBV14 and TRBJ2-3; 8 positions match TRBD2. CDR3 length: 16 residues. The germline CDR1 and CDR2 sequences are SGHDN and FVKESK. DNA of the CDR3: TGTGACAGTAGCCCGACAGCGGGAGTTATCCCAGATACGCAGTATTTT. It codes for CDSSPTAGVIPDTQYF.

To note about this clonotype: The junction and the germline gene differ at one end; a read error may be behind it. V is TRBV14 and J is TRBJ2-2; D is possibly TRBD1 (6 bases). CDR3 length: 14 residues. Germline CDR1 reads SGHDN; CDR2 reads FVKESK. The CDR3 DNA is TGTGTCAGCAGCCAAAGGGGGAAGGCCGGGGAACTGTTTTTT. Residues: CVSSQRGKAGELFF.

A few counts support this clonotype. Its ends do not fully match the called genes, so a read error is possible. The rearrangement links TRBV11-3 to TRBJ2-1; the match to TRBD2 covers 14 bases. This CDR3 has 17 residues. Looked up from germline, CDR1 is SGHNT and CDR2 is YENEEA. DNA for the CDR3: TGTGCCAGTAGCTTCCTAGGGACTAGCGGGGGTTACAATGAGCAGTTCTTC. Its translation: CASSFLGTSGGYNEQFF.

The rearrangement uses TRBV5-4 and TRBJ2-5; D might be TRBD1 (5 bases). Germline V CDR1 and CDR2: SGHNT, YYREEE (reference sequence). With 3 bases removed from V and 5 bases from J, the gap between germline ends came to 11 bases. This CDR3 is built from 13 residues. In nucleotides, the CDR3 is TGTGCCAGCAGCTCAGGGTTCGGCGAGACCCAGTACTTC. Translating it yields CASSSGFGETQYF.

On this clonotype: The junction does not match germline at one end; this may be a read error. The chain links TRBV6-6 to TRBJ2-1; no definite D call. Germline V lookup: CDR1 MNHNY, CDR2 SVGAGI (reference sequence). This CDR3 contains 14 residues. The DNA of the CDR3 is TGTACCAGCAGTCCCCAGGTGAATTACAATGAGCACTTCTTC. It is translated as CTSSPQVNYNEHFF.

As for this clonotype: This sequence may be a read error, since a much larger clone differs from it by one base. This chain joins TRBV10-3 and TRBJ2-3, with D tentatively TRBD2 (6 bases). This CDR3 contains 13 residues. Germline CDR1 reads ENHRY; CDR2 reads SYGVKD. The CDR3 coding sequence is TGTACCACCACCGGGACTAGCACAGATACGCAGTATTTT. Translation gives CTTTGTSTDTQYF.

This clonotype has only a few counts. This may arise from a read error, as a much more abundant clone is one base away. This chain joins TRBV20-1 and TRBJ1-5; D gene uncertain. Looked up from germline, CDR1 is DFQATT and CDR2 is SNEGSKA (reference sequence). This CDR3 contains 13 residues. CDR3 nucleotide sequence: TGCAGTGCTAGGTCGGGTTACAATCAGCTCCAGCATTTT. It encodes CSARSGYNQLQHF.

As regards this clonotype: One end of the junction does not line up with germline, which may come from a read error. This chain links TRBV13 with TRBJ2-3; D is possibly TRBD2 (5 bases). This CDR3 has 13 residues. In germline, CDR1 is PRHDT, CDR2 FYEKMQ (reference sequence). The CDR3 is CTSEGGGTDTRYF. For the CDR3, the DNA is TGTACCAGCGAGGGCGGAGGCACGGATACGCGGTATTTT.

V is TRBV11-3 and J is TRBJ1-2, with D uncertain. Germline V gene sequence: CDR1 SGHNT, CDR2 YENEEA. The CDR3 runs to 13 residues. Trimming took off 2 bases at V and 6 bases at J, with 10 bases between the two ends. The CDR3 is CASSLLIGNGYTF. As DNA, the CDR3 is TGTGCCAGCAGCTTACTTATAGGGAATGGCTACACCTTC.

With regard to this clonotype: One end of the junction is discordant with germline, which a read error may explain. V gene TRBV11-2 combines with J gene TRBJ2-7, with TRBD1 matching over 7 bases. The length of the CDR3 is 14 residues. Germline values: CDR1 SGHAT, CDR2 FQNNGV. The CDR3 reads CAIRGDSISYGQYF. In DNA form, the CDR3 reads TGTGCCATCAGAGGGGACAGCATAAGCTACGGGCAGTACTTC. Full variable domain (missing parts from reference TRBV11-2 and TRBJ2-7): EAGVAQSPRYKIIEKRQSVAFWCNPISGHATLYWYQQILGQGPKLLIQFQNNGVVDDSQLPKDRFSAERLKGVDSTLKIQPAKLEDSAVYLCAIRGDSISYGQYFGPGTRLTVT.

This chain links TRBV29-1 with TRBJ2-5, with 9 bases matching TRBD1. CDR3 length: 12 amino acids. Germline V gene data show CDR1 as SQVTM and CDR2 as ANQGSEA. Trimming cost V 8 bases and J 4 bases; bases outside gene matches: 5. CDR3 sequence: CSPETGGETQYF. The CDR3 DNA follows: TGCAGCCCTGAGACAGGGGGAGAGACCCAGTACTTC.

Concerning this clonotype: This may stem from a read error, because a much larger clone lies one nucleotide away. This sequence joins TRBV7-9 and TRBJ2-5; maybe TRBD1 (6 bases). There are 13 residues in the CDR3. Germline values: CDR1 SEHNR, CDR2 FQNEAQ (reference sequence). CDR3 sequence reads: CANSTTGGETQYF. CDR3 nucleotides: TGTGCCAACAGCACGACAGGCGGAGAGACCCAGTACTTC.

This clonotype was detected a few times. The germline gene is not matched at one end of the junction; a read error may be the cause. The chain combines TRBV28 with TRBJ2-2; unclear D gene. This CDR3 is 15 amino acids long. From germline, CDR1 is MDHEN and CDR2 SYDVKM. The CDR3 nucleotides are TGTGCCAGTAGTTTAATGGGCTCGAAAACCGGGGAGCTGTTTTTT. Amino acid sequence: CASSLMGSKTGELFF.

This clonotype was detected only a few times. A read error is possible here, since a much larger clone lies one base away. V and J are TRBV5-1 and TRBJ2-1; TRBD2 is a possible D gene (6 bases). This CDR3 is built from 15 residues. The V gene's germline CDR1 is SGHRS and CDR2 YFSETQ. The CDR3 bases are TGCGCCAGCAACTTGGAGGGACGAAAGGAGGGAGAGCAGTTCTTC. This gives the protein CASNLEGRKEGEQFF. Combining the CDR3 with reference TRBV5-1 and TRBJ2-1 gives the whole variable domain KAGVTQTPRYLIKTRGQQVTLSCSPISGHRSVSWYQQTPGQGLQFLFEYFSETQRNKGNFPGRFSGRQFSNSRSEMNVSTLELGDSALYLCASNLEGRKEGEQFFGPGTRLTVL.

Points on this clonotype: The germline gene is not matched at one end of the junction; a read error may be the cause. The chain uses TRBV29-1 and TRBJ2-1; 7 bases are shared with TRBD2. Germline CDR1 reads SQVTM; CDR2 reads ANQGSEA. This CDR3 comprises 15 residues. The DNA of the CDR3 is TGCAGCGTCCGCGTTATGGCGGGAGTGGACAATGAACAGTTCTTC. Translating it yields CSVRVMAGVDNEQFF.

The rearrangement links TRBV6-6 to TRBJ2-1, with no clear D. Deletions cut 8 bases from V and 3 bases from J, with 17 bases between. The CDR3 is 15 residues long. Per germline, CDR1 MNHNY and CDR2 SVGAGI (reference sequence). The CDR3 nucleotides are TGTGCCAGCTACCCAGATTCGAGCTTCTACAATGAGCAGTTCTTC. Encoded protein: CASYPDSSFYNEQFF.

Of note for this clonotype: Since the CDR3 does not end with the conserved phenylalanine or tryptophan, this likely comes from a read error. The rearrangement uses TRBV6-1 and TRBJ2-7, with 13 bases matching TRBD2. There are 17 residues in the CDR3. Germline V gene data show CDR1 as MNHNS and CDR2 as SASEGT. J was trimmed by 4 bases and V by 7 bases; bases with no gene match: 13. CDR3 coding DNA: TGTGCCAGCAACGGAGGGACTAGCGGGGTGTTTAGGTACGAGCAGTACATT. Amino acid sequence: CASNGGTSGVFRYEQYI.

As to this clonotype: Sequence at one end of the junction differs from germline and may be a read error. J is TRBJ2-3 and V is TRBV14, with D uncertain. This CDR3 spans 11 amino acids. The germline V gene has CDR1 SGHDN and CDR2 FVKESK. The CDR3, as DNA: TGTGCCAGCAGTCAACGTACCACGCATTATTTT. Encoded protein: CASSQRTTHYF.